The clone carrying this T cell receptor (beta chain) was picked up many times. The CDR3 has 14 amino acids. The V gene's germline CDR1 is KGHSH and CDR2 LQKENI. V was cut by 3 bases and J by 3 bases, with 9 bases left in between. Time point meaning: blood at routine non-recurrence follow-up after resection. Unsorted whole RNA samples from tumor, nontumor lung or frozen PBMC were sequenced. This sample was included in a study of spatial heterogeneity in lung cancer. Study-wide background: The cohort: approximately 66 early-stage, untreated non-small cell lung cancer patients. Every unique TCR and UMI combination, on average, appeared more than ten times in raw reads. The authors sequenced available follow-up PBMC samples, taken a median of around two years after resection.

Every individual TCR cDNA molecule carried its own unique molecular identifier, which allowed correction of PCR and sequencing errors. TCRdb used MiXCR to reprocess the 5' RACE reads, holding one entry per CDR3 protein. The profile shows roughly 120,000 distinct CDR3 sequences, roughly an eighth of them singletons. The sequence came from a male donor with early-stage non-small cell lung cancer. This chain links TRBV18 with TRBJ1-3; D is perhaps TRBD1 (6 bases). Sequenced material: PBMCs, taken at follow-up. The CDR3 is CASSPSGDGNTIYF. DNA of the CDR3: TGTGCCAGCTCACCTTCAGGGGATGGAAACACCATATATTTT.